This T cell receptor (beta chain) was identified during a study of Graves' ophthalmopathy and Graves' hyperthyroidism. Amplification targeted the TCR beta CDR3 regions, with RNA transcripts as the source material. Second-round multiplex PCR followed a first-round RT-PCR using HTBI primers. TCRdb redid the calling of the multiplex PCR reads with MiXCR, one entry per CDR3 protein. The data hold about 740,000 distinct CDR3 sequences, with 40% observed a single time. Trimming shortened V by 1 base and J by 0 bases, and 13 bases separated the two germline ends. The germline CDR1 and CDR2 sequences are DFQATT and SNEGSKA (reference sequence). This CDR3 has 16 residues. Ophthalmopathy-affected donors exhibited moderate-to-severe activity, CAS ≥3, NOSPECS ≥4, and duration under 3 months. Other autoimmune disease, uncontrolled infection, pregnancy and lactation led to exclusion. The authors diagnosed from clinical symptoms, serum thyroxine, TRAb, thyroid ultrasound and orbital computed tomography.

Study-wide points: Sensitivity reached about 70% and specificity 72.22% when the model predicted ophthalmopathy progression.

This clonotype turned up a few times. Its antigen is not identified. V gene TRBV20-1 combines with J gene TRBJ1-5; D remains unclear. Input material: peripheral blood. This TCR was sampled from an adult man with Graves' ophthalmopathy. The CDR3 bases are TGCAGTGCTAGAGTTTTAGGTGTAAATAGCAATCAGCCCCAGCATTTT. This sequence encodes CSARVLGVNSNQPQHF.